A single T cell receptor beta chain is shown here with its context. Its target is not known. Germline CDR1 is SGDLS and CDR2 is YYNGEE. CDR3 length: 11 residues. Between the trimmed V and J ends, which lost 7 bases and 2 bases, there was a span of 4 bases. Samples were taken at baseline and on day 1 of cycles 4 and 7. Assay: immunoSEQ multiplex PCR; the TCRdb copy retains only in-frame clones and omits some. Among about 58,000 clones, approximately 88% were seen once, and the ten largest hold under 3.5%. The data stem from a study of OX40 agonist ivuxolimab in advanced cancers. For the study at large: The study enrolled dose-escalation patients with hepatocellular carcinoma, melanoma, renal cell or head and neck cancer.

Study-wide points: At 0.1 to 3.0 mg/kg, clonal expansion of CD4+ and CD8+ blood T cells had occurred by week 6.

This rearrangement joins TRBV9 to TRBJ2-1; no reliable D call. This clonotype was obtained from an adult with an advanced solid tumor such as melanoma, head and neck, liver or kidney cancer. The specimen was CD4+ or CD8+ T cells sorted from blood, collected in a trial of the OX40 agonist ivuxolimab. In nucleotides, the CDR3 is TGTGCCAGCGGAACCTACAATGAGCAGTTCTTC. It yields the protein CASGTYNEQFF.